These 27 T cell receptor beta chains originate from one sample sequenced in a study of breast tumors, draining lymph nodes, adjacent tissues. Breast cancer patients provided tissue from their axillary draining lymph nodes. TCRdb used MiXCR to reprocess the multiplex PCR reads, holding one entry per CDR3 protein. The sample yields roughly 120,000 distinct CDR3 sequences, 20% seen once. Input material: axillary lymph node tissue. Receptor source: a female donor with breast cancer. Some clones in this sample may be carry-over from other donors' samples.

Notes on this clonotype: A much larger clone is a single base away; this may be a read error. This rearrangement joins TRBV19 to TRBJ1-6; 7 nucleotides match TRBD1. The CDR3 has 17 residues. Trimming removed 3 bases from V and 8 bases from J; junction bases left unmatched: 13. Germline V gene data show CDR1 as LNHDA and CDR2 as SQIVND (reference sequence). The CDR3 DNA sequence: TGTGCCAGTAGTATTCCCCCGGGGACAGAGGTATATTCACCCCTCCACTTT. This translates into CASSIPPGTEVYSPLHF. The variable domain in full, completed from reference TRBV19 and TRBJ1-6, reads DGGITQSPKYLFRKEGQNVTLSCEQNLNHDAMYWYRQDPGQGLRLIYYSQIVNDFQKGDIAEGYSVSREKKESFPLTVTSAQKNPTAFYLCASSIPPGTEVYSPLHFGNGTRLTVT.

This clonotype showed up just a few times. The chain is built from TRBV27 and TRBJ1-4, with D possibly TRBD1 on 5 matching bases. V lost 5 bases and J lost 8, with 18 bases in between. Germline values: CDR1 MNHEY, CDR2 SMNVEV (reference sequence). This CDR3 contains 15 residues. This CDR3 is CASSPWGGGPEKLFF. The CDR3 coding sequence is TGTGCCAGCAGTCCCTGGGGCGGAGGGCCCGAAAAACTGTTTTTT.

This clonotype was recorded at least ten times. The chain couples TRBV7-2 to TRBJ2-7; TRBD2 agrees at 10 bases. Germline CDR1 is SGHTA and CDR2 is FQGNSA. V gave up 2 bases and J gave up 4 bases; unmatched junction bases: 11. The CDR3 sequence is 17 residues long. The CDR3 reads CASSLTPASGSRYEQYF. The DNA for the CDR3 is TGTGCCAGCAGCTTAACCCCGGCTAGCGGGAGTAGGTACGAGCAGTACTTC.

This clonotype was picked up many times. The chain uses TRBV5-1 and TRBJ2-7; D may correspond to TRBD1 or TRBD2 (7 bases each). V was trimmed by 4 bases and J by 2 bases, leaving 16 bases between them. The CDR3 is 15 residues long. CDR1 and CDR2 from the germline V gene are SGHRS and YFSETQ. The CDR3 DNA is TGCGCCAGCAGCACTCGACAGGGAGGGGCCTACGAGCAGTACTTC. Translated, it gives CASSTRQGGAYEQYF.

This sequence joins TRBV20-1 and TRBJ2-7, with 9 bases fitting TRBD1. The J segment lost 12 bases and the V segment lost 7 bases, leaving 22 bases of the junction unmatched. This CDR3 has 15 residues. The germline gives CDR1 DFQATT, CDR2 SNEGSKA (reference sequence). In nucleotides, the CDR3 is TGCAGTGTAGGAAAGCCGGGACAGGGACTCGACGGGCGGTACTTC. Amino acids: CSVGKPGQGLDGRYF.

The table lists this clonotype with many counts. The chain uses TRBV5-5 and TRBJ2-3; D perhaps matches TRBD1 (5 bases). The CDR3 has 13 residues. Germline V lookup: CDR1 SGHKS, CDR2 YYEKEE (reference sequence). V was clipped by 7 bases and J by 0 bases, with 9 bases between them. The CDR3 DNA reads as TGTGCCAGCGGCAGGGCAAGCACAGATACGCAGTATTTT. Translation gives CASGRASTDTQYF.

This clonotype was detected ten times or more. CDR3 amino acids: CASSLTGPGELFF. In DNA form, the CDR3 reads TGTGCCAGCAGCTTGACAGGGCCCGGGGAGCTGTTTTTT. The gene calls are TRBV5-5 and TRBJ2-2, with D perhaps TRBD1 (6 bases). The CDR3 runs to 13 residues. V lost 1 base to trimming and J lost 6 bases, with 7 bases between them. Per germline, CDR1 SGHKS and CDR2 YYEKEE (reference sequence). Supplemented by reference TRBV5-5 and TRBJ2-2, the full variable domain reads DAGVTQSPTHLIKTRGQQVTLRCSPISGHKSVSWYQQVLGQGPQFIFQYYEKEERGRGNFPDRFSARQFPNYSSELNVNALLLGDSALYLCASSLTGPGELFFGEGSRLTVL.

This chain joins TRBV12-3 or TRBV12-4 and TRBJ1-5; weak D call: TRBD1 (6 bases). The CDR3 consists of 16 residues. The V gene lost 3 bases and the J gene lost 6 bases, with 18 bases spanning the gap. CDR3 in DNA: TGTGCCAGCAGTTTTCTTGGGGGGGGCATAGCTCAGCCCCAGCATTTT. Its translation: CASSFLGGGIAQPQHF.

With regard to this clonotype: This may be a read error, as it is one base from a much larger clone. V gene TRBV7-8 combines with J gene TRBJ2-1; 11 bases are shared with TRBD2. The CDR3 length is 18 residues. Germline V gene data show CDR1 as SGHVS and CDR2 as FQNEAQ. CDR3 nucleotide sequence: TGTGCCAGCAGCTTAGCTAGCGGGGGGGACCACTCCTGCAATGAGCAGTTCTTC. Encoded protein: CASSLASGGDHSCNEQFF.

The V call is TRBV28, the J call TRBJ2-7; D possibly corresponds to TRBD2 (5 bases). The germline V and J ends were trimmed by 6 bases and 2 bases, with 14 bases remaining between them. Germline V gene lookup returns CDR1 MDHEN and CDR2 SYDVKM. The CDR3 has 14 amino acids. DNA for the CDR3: TGTGCCAGCAGAGCCAACCGGGGTACCTACGAGCAGTACTTC. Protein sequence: CASRANRGTYEQYF.

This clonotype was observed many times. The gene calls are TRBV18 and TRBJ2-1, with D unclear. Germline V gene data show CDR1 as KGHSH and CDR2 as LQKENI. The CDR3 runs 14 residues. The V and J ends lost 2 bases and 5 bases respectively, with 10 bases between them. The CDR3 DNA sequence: TGTGCCAGCTCACCATACACCTCGGACAATGAGCAGTTCTTC. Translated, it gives CASSPYTSDNEQFF. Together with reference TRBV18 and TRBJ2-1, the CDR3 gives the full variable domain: NAGVMQNPRHLVRRRGQEARLRCSPMKGHSHVYWYRQLPEEGLKFMVYLQKENIIDESGMPKERFSAEFPKEGPSILRIQQVVRGDSAAYFCASSPYTSDNEQFFGPGTRLTVL.

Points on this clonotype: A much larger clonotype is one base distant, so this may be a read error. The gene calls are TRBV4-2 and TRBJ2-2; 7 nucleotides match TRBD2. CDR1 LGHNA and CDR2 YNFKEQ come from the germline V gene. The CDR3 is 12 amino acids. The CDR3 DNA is TGTGCCAGCAGCCGGAGCAGCGGGAAGCTGTTTTTT. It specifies CASSRSSGKLFF.

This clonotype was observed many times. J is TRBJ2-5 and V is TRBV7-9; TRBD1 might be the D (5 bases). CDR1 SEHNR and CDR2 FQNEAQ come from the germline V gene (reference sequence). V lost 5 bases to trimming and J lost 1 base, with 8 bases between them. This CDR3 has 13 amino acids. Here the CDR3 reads CASSRGSQETQYF. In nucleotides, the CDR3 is TGTGCCAGCAGCAGGGGTAGCCAAGAGACCCAGTACTTC.

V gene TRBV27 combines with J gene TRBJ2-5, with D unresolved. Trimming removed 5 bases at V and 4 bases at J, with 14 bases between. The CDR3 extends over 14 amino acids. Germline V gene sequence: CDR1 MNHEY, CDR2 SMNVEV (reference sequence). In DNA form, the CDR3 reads TGTGCCAGCAGTCCAGGTACCCGACGAGAGACCCAGTACTTC. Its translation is CASSPGTRRETQYF.

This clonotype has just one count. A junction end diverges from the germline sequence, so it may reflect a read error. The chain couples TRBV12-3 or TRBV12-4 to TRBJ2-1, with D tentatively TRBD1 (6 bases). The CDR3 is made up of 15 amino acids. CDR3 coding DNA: TGTGCCAGCAAGGCGTGGGGTGGACAGCACAATGAGCGGTTCTTC. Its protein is CASKAWGGQHNERFF.

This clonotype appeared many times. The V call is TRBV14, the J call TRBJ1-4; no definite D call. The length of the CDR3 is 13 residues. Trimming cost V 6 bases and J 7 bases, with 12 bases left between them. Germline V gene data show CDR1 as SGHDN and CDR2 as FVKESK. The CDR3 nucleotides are TGTGCCAGCAGTAGGGCAGAGACTGAAAAACTGTTTTTT. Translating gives CASSRAETEKLFF.

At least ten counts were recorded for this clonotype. This CDR3 is CASDEWGSYEQYF. In nucleotides, the CDR3 is TGTGCCAGCGATGAATGGGGGTCCTACGAGCAGTACTTC. The chain is built from TRBV25-1 and TRBJ2-7; D may match TRBD1 or TRBD2 (5 bases each). The CDR3 has 13 residues. The V and J ends lost 8 bases and 1 base respectively, with 12 bases between them. Germline-derived CDR1 and CDR2 are MGHDK and SYGVNS.

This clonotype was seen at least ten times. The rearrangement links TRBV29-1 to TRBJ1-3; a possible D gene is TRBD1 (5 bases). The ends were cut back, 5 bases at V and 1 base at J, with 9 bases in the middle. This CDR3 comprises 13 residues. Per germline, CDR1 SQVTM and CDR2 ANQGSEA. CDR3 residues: CSVTDRSGNTIYF. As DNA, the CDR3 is TGCAGCGTTACTGACAGATCTGGAAACACCATATATTTT.

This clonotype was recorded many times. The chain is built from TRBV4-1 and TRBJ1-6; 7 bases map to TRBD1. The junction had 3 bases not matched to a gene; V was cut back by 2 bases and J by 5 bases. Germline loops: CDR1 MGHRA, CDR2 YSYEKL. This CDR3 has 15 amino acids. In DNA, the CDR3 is TGCGCCAGCAGCCAAAATACAGGGGATAATTCACCCCTCCACTTT. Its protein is CASSQNTGDNSPLHF.

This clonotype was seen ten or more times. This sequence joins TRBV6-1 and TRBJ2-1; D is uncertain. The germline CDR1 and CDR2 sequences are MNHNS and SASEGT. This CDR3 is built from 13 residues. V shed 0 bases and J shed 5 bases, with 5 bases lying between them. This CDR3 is CASSEAQHNEQFF. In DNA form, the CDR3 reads TGTGCCAGCAGTGAAGCGCAACACAATGAGCAGTTCTTC.

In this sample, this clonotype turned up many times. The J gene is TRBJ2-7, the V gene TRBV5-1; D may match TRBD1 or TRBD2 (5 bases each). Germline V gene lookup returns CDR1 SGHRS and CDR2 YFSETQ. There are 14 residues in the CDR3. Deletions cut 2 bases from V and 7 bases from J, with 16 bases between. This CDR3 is CASSFSGALGEQYF. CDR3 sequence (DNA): TGCGCCAGCAGCTTCTCCGGGGCCCTTGGGGAGCAGTACTTC.

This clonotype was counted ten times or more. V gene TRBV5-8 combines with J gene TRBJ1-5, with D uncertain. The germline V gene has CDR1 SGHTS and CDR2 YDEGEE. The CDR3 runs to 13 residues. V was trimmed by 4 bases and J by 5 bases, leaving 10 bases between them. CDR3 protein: CASSAQSDQPQHF. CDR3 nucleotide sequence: TGTGCCAGCAGCGCCCAGTCCGATCAGCCCCAGCATTTT.

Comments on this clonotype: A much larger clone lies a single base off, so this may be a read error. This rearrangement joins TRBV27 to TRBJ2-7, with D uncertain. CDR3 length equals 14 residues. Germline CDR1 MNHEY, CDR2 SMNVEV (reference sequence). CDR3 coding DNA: TGTGCCAGCAGTCGTCAGGTCAGCTCCTACCAGCAGTACTTC. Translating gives CASSRQVSSYQQYF.

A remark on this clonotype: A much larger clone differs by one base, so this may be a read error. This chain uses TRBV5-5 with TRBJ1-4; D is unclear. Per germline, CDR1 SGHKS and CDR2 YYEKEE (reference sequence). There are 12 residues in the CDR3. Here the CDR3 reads CASSLNEEKQFF. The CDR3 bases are TGTGCCAGCAGCCTCAACGAGGAAAAACAGTTTTTT. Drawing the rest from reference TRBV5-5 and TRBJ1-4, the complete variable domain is DAGVTQSPTHLIKTRGQQVTLRCSPISGHKSVSWYQQVLGQGPQFIFQYYEKEERGRGNFPDRFSARQFPNYSSELNVNALLLGDSALYLCASSLNEEKQFFGSGTQLSVL.

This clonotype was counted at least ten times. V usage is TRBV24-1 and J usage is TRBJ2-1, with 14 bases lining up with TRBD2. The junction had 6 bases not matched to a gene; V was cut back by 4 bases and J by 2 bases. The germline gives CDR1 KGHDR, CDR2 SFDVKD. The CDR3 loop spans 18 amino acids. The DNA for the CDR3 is TGTGCCACCAGTGACCGGCAGACTAGCGGGAGGGCCTACAATGAGCAGTTCTTC. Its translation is CATSDRQTSGRAYNEQFF.

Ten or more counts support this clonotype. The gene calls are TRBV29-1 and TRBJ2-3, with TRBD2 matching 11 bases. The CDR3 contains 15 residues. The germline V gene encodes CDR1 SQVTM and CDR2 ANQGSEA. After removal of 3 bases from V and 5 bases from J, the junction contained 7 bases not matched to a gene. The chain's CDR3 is CSVDPSGGLGDTQYF. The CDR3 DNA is TGCAGCGTTGATCCTAGCGGGGGGTTAGGAGATACGCAGTATTTT.

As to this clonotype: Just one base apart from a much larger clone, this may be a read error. In nucleotides, the CDR3 is TGCGCCAGCAGCCCGGGACAGAGCCAAGAGACCCAGTACTTC. It yields the protein CASSPGQSQETQYF. The chain recombines TRBV5-1 with TRBJ2-5, with TRBD1 matching over 7 bases. CDR1 is SGHRS and CDR2 is YFSETQ in the germline V gene. The CDR3 contains 14 residues. With V trimmed by 4 bases and J by 1 base, 4 bases remained unmatched.